One sample yielded the 22 T cell receptor beta chains listed below, sequenced in a study of beta chain features in type 1 diabetes. Expressed TCRB transcripts were sequenced after all isolated RNA was converted to cDNA. Generated by immunoSEQ multiplex PCR, the TCRdb table keeps only in-frame clones and is missing some. The repertoire holds 600,000 to 700,000 clones, with roughly 12% as singletons. Study-level points and caveats: Type 1 diabetes patients had moderately but significantly shorter TCRB CDR3s in all four CD4+ subsets.

The antigens these receptors bind are not known. Input material: naive CD4+ T cells from blood. The receptors shown here come from a man younger than 35 with type 1 diabetes.

There are a few counts of this clone. The CDR3 nucleotides are TGTGCCAGCAGCTTAGGCAGGCGGAGCACAGATACGCAGTATTTT. Protein product: CASSLGRRSTDTQYF. V gene TRBV7-6 combines with J gene TRBJ2-3; no clear D. This CDR3 spans 15 amino acids. CDR1 and CDR2 (germline): SGHVS, FNYEAQ. Trimming took 1 base from V and 0 from J, leaving 8 bases between them.

In regard to this clone: Additional DNA sequences in this sample encode the identical CDR3. This sequence joins TRBV6-5 and TRBJ1-1, with TRBD1 matching over 7 bases. Germline V gene sequence: CDR1 MNHEY, CDR2 SVGAGI. CDR3 length equals 13 residues. V was clipped by 4 bases and J by 1 base; unmatched bases: 0. The DNA for the CDR3 is TGTGCCAGCAGTTCAGGGGGGAACACTGAAGCTTTCTTT. Amino acid sequence: CASSSGGNTEAFF.

The genes are TRBV29-1 and TRBJ2-3; no reliable D call. The CDR3 runs to 13 residues. Trimming pared 5 bases from V and 0 bases from J, leaving 9 bases between. From germline, CDR1 is SQVTM and CDR2 ANQGSEA. CDR3 region: CSVSGLSTDTQYF. As DNA, the CDR3 is TGCAGCGTTTCCGGGTTAAGCACAGATACGCAGTATTTT.

V and J are TRBV6-1 and TRBJ2-1, with no clear D. Per the germline V gene, CDR1 is MNHNS and CDR2 is SASEGT. V was trimmed by 2 bases and J by 8 bases, leaving 16 bases between them. This CDR3 comprises 15 residues. DNA of the CDR3: TGTGCCAGCAGTGAAAGACCGGATTTAGGGCATGAGCAGTTCTTC. This sequence encodes CASSERPDLGHEQFF.

CDR3 in DNA: TGTGCCAGTGCAACTCGGGAGGGGAGCAATGGCTACACCTTC. It encodes CASATREGSNGYTF. J is TRBJ1-2 and V is TRBV19; D is perhaps TRBD1 (5 bases). Germline lookup yields CDR1 LNHDA and CDR2 SQIVND (reference sequence). V lost 8 bases and J 6 bases, leaving 19 bases between the germline ends. The CDR3 is 14 amino acids.

This clone occurred a few times. This chain joins TRBV30 and TRBJ1-2; unclear D gene. CDR1 and CDR2 (germline): GTSNPN, SVGIG (reference sequence). V gave up 1 base and J gave up 0 bases, with 6 bases separating them. This CDR3 contains 13 residues. In nucleotides, the CDR3 is TGTGCCTGGAGTGGAATATCTAACTATGGCTACACCTTC. It specifies CAWSGISNYGYTF.

This clone was seen a handful of times. The J gene is TRBJ1-4, the V gene TRBV4-1, with D possibly being TRBD1 (5 bases). Per germline, CDR1 MGHRA and CDR2 YSYEKL. Trimming took 4 bases from V and 8 from J, leaving 23 bases between them. The CDR3 contains 17 residues. Here the CDR3 reads CASSPGGTPGPPEKLFF. CDR3 sequence (DNA): TGCGCCAGCAGCCCGGGAGGGACTCCGGGACCTCCGGAAAAACTGTTTTTT.

This clone was seen a single time. The chain links TRBV30 to TRBJ1-1; D unresolved. The length of the CDR3 is 14 residues. Trimming stripped 1 base from V and 0 bases from J, with 9 bases between. CDR1 and CDR2 (germline): GTSNPN, SVGIG (reference sequence). The CDR3 DNA reads TGTGCCTGGAGTGATAGTTTATTGAACACTGAAGCTTTCTTT. It yields the protein CAWSDSLLNTEAFF.

This clone has just a few counts. The chain combines TRBV5-4 with TRBJ1-2, with D maybe TRBD1 (6 bases). The germline V and J ends were trimmed by 6 bases and 6 bases, with 24 bases remaining between them. The CDR3 spans 16 residues. CDR1 and CDR2 from the germline V gene are SGHNT and YYREEE (reference sequence). CDR3 region: CASTGRISTGKDGYTF. CDR3 DNA: TGTGCCAGCACGGGACGGATCTCAACAGGGAAGGATGGCTACACCTTC.

The chain is built from TRBV6-1 and TRBJ1-6; D is unclear. Germline V gene sequence: CDR1 MNHNS, CDR2 SASEGT. The CDR3 loop spans 17 amino acids. V lost 1 base and J 0 bases, leaving 10 bases between the germline ends. The CDR3 loop is CASSEGPTNSYNSPLHF. For the CDR3, the DNA is TGTGCCAGCAGTGAAGGTCCAACGAACTCCTATAATTCACCCCTCCACTTT.

The table lists this clone with a few counts. The chain employs TRBV10-2 and TRBJ2-2; D is perhaps TRBD1 (6 bases). Between the trimmed V and J ends, which lost 2 bases and 4 bases, there was a span of 11 bases. Germline-derived CDR1 and CDR2 are WSHSY and SAAADI. The CDR3 spans 15 residues. Here the CDR3 DNA reads TGCGCCAGCAGTGAGGTGCAGGGGTTCACCGGGGAGCTGTTTTTT. Translated: CASSEVQGFTGELFF.

This clone has a handful of counts. The chain has TRBV23-1 and TRBJ2-1; 10 nucleotides match TRBD2. TRBV23-1 is given ORF status, its function remaining uncertain. With V trimmed by 1 base and J by 4 bases, 4 bases remained unmatched. This CDR3 contains 16 residues. CDR3 in amino acids: CASSQWTSGGYNEQFF. For the CDR3, the DNA is TGCGCCAGCAGTCAATGGACTAGCGGAGGATACAATGAGCAGTTCTTC.

The chain carries TRBV7-2 and TRBJ2-3, with 7 bases aligning to TRBD2. The J segment lost 0 bases and the V segment lost 0 bases, leaving 6 bases of the junction unmatched. The CDR3 sequence is 17 residues long. The germline CDR1 and CDR2 sequences are SGHTA and FQGNSA. Here the CDR3 reads CASSLAPFSGSTDTQYF. DNA of the CDR3: TGTGCCAGCAGCTTAGCGCCTTTTAGCGGGAGCACAGATACGCAGTATTTT.

This clone was counted a few times. This chain links TRBV9 with TRBJ2-5; 8 bases map to TRBD1. CDR1 and CDR2 (germline): SGDLS, YYNGEE. V was clipped by 4 bases and J by 1 base; unmatched bases: 9. The length of the CDR3 is 16 residues. CDR3 sequence (DNA): TGTGCCAGCAGCTTCGGACAGGGAGGCATCCAAGAGACCCAGTACTTC. Its translation is CASSFGQGGIQETQYF.

This clone was counted between two and nine times. This rearrangement joins TRBV5-1 to TRBJ2-1; D may be TRBD2 (7 bases). CDR1 and CDR2 from the germline V gene are SGHRS and YFSETQ. This CDR3 spans 17 amino acids. V shed 2 bases and J shed 0 bases, with 15 bases lying between them. The CDR3 region is CASSFWGGLSSYNEQFF. DNA for the CDR3: TGCGCCAGCAGCTTCTGGGGGGGCCTTAGCTCCTACAATGAGCAGTTCTTC.

This clone came up a few times. V is TRBV28 and J is TRBJ1-4, with 7 positions matching TRBD1. The CDR3 consists of 14 residues. The J segment lost 5 bases and the V segment lost 4 bases, leaving 4 bases of the junction unmatched. The germline gives CDR1 MDHEN, CDR2 SYDVKM. CDR3 loop: CASSSGQENEKLFF. The CDR3 nucleotides read TGTGCCAGCAGTTCTGGACAGGAAAATGAAAAACTGTTTTTT. The complete variable domain, with remaining parts taken from reference TRBV28 and TRBJ1-4, reads DVKVTQSSRYLVKRTGEKVFLECVQDMDHENMFWYRQDPGLGLRLIYFSYDVKMKEKGDIPEGYSVSREKKERFSLILESASTNQTSMYLCASSSGQENEKLFFGSGTQLSVL.

On this clone itself: The same CDR3 arises from other DNA sequences in this sample as well. The chain uses TRBV18 and TRBJ2-1; perhaps TRBD1 as D (6 bases). V shed 0 bases and J shed 1 base, with 7 bases lying between them. CDR1 is KGHSH, CDR2 LQKENI, per germline. There are 15 residues in the CDR3. CDR3 nucleotide sequence: TGTGCCAGCTCACCACCTGGACAGTCCTACAATGAGCAGTTCTTC. This codes for CASSPPGQSYNEQFF. Variable domain in full (rest from reference TRBV18 and TRBJ2-1): NAGVMQNPRHLVRRRGQEARLRCSPMKGHSHVYWYRQLPEEGLKFMVYLQKENIIDESGMPKERFSAEFPKEGPSILRIQQVVRGDSAAYFCASSPPGQSYNEQFFGPGTRLTVL.

V usage is TRBV28 and J usage is TRBJ2-3; D gene unclear. The germline V and J ends were trimmed by 3 bases and 7 bases, with 8 bases remaining between them. This CDR3 is 12 amino acids long. Germline lookup yields CDR1 MDHEN and CDR2 SYDVKM. CDR3 residues: CASSLDGYTQYF. CDR3 sequence (DNA): TGTGCCAGCAGTTTGGACGGATATACGCAGTATTTT.

There are a few counts of this clone. The V call is TRBV5-1, the J call TRBJ1-2; D gene ambiguous. Germline V gives CDR1 SGHRS, CDR2 YFSETQ. The length of the CDR3 is 14 residues. The germline V and J ends were trimmed by 3 bases and 2 bases, with 11 bases remaining between them. CDR3 region: CASSSAQTNYGYTF. The CDR3 nucleotides are TGCGCCAGCAGCTCGGCCCAGACCAACTATGGCTACACCTTC.

The V gene is TRBV2, the J gene TRBJ1-3; 7 bases map to TRBD1. Germline lookup yields CDR1 SNHLY and CDR2 FYNNEI. V was pared by 3 bases and J by 4 bases, with 6 bases of the junction left unmatched. This CDR3 has 15 residues. The CDR3 reads CASSEGQRAGNTIYF. As DNA, the CDR3 is TGTGCCAGCAGTGAGGGACAGCGAGCCGGAAACACCATATATTTT.

This clone appeared a few times. The rearrangement uses TRBV18 and TRBJ2-3, with TRBD1 as a possible D gene (5 bases). CDR3 size: 15 residues. Germline V gives CDR1 KGHSH, CDR2 LQKENI. Deletions cut 3 bases from V and 6 bases from J, with 16 bases between. The CDR3 spells CASSPSGGHTDTQYF. CDR3 nucleotide sequence: TGTGCCAGCTCACCGTCAGGTGGACATACCGATACGCAGTATTTT.

This clone has only a few counts. This rearrangement joins TRBV5-1 to TRBJ2-5; D is uncertain. Trimming removed 2 bases at V and 5 bases at J, with 10 bases between. The CDR3 length is 13 residues. Per germline, CDR1 SGHRS and CDR2 YFSETQ. The CDR3 DNA reads TGCGCCAGCAGCTTTGTCCCCGGGGAGACCCAGTACTTC. Protein sequence: CASSFVPGETQYF.